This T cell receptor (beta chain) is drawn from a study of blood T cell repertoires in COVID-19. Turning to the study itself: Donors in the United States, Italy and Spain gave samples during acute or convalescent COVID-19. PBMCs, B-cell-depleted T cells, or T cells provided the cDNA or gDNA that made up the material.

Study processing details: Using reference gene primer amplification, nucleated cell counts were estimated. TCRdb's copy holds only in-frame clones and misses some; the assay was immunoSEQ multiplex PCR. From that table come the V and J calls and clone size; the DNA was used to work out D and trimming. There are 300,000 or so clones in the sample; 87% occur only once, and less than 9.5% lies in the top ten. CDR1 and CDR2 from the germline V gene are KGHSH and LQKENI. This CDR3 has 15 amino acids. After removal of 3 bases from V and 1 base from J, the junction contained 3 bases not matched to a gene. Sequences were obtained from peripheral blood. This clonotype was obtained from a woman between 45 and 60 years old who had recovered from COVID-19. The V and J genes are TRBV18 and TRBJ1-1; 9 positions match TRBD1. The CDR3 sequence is CASSPVGQGNTEAFF. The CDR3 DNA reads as TGTGCCAGCTCACCTGTGGGACAGGGGAACACTGAAGCTTTCTTT.